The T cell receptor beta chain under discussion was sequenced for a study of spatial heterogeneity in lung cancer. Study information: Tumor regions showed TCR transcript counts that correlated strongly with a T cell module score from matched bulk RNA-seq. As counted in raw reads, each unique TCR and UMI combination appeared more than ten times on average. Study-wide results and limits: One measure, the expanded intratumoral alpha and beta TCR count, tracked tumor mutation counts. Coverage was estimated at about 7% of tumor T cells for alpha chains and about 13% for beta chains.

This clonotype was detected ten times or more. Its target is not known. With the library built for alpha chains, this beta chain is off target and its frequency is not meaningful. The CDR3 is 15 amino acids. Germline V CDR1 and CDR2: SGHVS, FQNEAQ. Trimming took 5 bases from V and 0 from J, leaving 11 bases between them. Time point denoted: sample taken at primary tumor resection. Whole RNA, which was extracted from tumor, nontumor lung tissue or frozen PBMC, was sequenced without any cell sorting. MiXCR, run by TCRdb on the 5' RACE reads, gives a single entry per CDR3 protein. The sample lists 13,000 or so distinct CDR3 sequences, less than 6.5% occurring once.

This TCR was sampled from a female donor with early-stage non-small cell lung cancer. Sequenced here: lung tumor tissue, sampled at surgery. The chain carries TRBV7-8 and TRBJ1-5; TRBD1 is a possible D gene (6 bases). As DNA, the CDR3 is TGTGCCAGCAGCCCGGACAGCCTTAGCAATCAGCCCCAGCATTTT. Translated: CASSPDSLSNQPQHF.